This T cell receptor (beta chain) was sequenced for a study of T cells in localized non-small cell lung cancer. Produced via immunoSEQ multiplex PCR; TCRdb's table is partial and in-frame only. The sample lists 25,000 to 30,000 clones; roughly four fifths were seen once. Details on this clone: Its target is not known.

J gave up 3 bases and V 5 bases, and 3 bases lay outside the gene matches. The CDR3 runs 15 residues. From germline, CDR1 is SGHNT and CDR2 YENEEA. The study, taken as a whole, reports: Tumor showed lower T cell clonality than uninvolved adjacent lung, where it was highest. Adjacent lung tissue had a median 57 of the top 100 clones found in the tumor.

The material sequenced was peripheral blood mononuclear cells, taken before any cancer treatment. This TCR was sampled from a man aged 35-69 years with stage III lung adenocarcinoma. The gene calls are TRBV11-3 and TRBJ2-1; TRBD2 aligns across 11 bases. The CDR3 region is CASSLGTSGYNEQFF. The CDR3 bases are TGTGCCAGCAGCCTTGGGACTAGCGGCTACAATGAGCAGTTCTTC.